A selection of T cell receptor beta chains follows, all from one sample in a study of T-cell memory formation after mild COVID-19. TCRdb re-called the 5' RACE reads with MiXCR, one entry per CDR3 protein. The sample consists of just over 350,000 distinct CDR3 sequences, around an eighth of them appearing once. The sample comprised PBMCs or a T cell subset sorted from them (not recorded which). These receptors came from a man younger than 35 who had mild COVID-19 (a few samples of this study predate the infection). Cell type and time point are not known. Both conserved end residues are part of each CDR3. Fields, in order: CDR3 DNA, CDR3 protein, clone size, D gene, J gene, V gene. The D gene is left open where the match is weak. A row's size may be missing; if present it is once, few, many or a size class.

CDR3nt: TGTGCCAGCCCCCAGGGACAGGGGCTATACGAGCAGTACTTC
CDR3aa: CASPQGQGLYEQYF
abundance: NA
d_gene: TRBD1
j_gene: TRBJ2-7
v_gene: TRBV6-2/TRBV6-3

CDR3nt: TGTGCCAGCAGCCGAAATAGCGGACAGGGCTGGGATGGCTACACCTTC
CDR3aa: CASSRNSGQGWDGYTF
abundance: NA
d_gene: TRBD1
j_gene: TRBJ1-2
v_gene: TRBV7-2

CDR3nt: TGCAGTGCTAGAGTCGCGGGGGGGCGGAGTGAGCAGTTCTTC
CDR3aa: CSARVAGGRSEQFF
abundance: NA
d_gene: TRBD2
j_gene: TRBJ2-1
v_gene: TRBV20-1

CDR3nt: TGTGCCAGCAGCTTACAGTGGACAGGGATTGGAAACACCATATATTTT
CDR3aa: CASSLQWTGIGNTIYF
abundance: NA
d_gene: TRBD1
j_gene: TRBJ1-3
v_gene: TRBV11-2

CDR3nt: TGTGCCAGCAGTTACCCCGGACAGAAATCCAACACTAATGAAAAACTGTTTTTT
CDR3aa: CASSYPGQKSNTNEKLFF
abundance: NA
d_gene: NA
j_gene: TRBJ1-4
v_gene: TRBV6-6

CDR3nt: TGCGCCAGCAGCTTCGGATCTAGCGGACTCACAGATACGCAGTATTTT
CDR3aa: CASSFGSSGLTDTQYF
abundance: many
d_gene: TRBD2
j_gene: TRBJ2-3
v_gene: TRBV5-1

CDR3nt: TGTGCCAGCAGTTACCGGACAGGGAACTATGGCTACACCTTC
CDR3aa: CASSYRTGNYGYTF
abundance: NA
d_gene: TRBD1
j_gene: TRBJ1-2
v_gene: TRBV6-5

CDR3nt: TGTGCCAGCAGCTTAGCGGAGGGCTATGGCTACACCTTC
CDR3aa: CASSLAEGYGYTF
abundance: NA
d_gene: NA
j_gene: TRBJ1-2
v_gene: TRBV7-9

CDR3nt: TGTGCCAGCAGTCGGGACTTTGAAAAACTGTTTTTT
CDR3aa: CASSRDFEKLFF
abundance: NA
d_gene: NA
j_gene: TRBJ1-4
v_gene: TRBV28

CDR3nt: TGCAGTGCTAGTGGGAGGGAGACCCAGTACTTC
CDR3aa: CSASGRETQYF
abundance: NA
d_gene: NA
j_gene: TRBJ2-5
v_gene: TRBV20-1

CDR3nt: TGTGCCATCAGTGTAGGGAGCGGGGAGACCCAGTACTTC
CDR3aa: CAISVGSGETQYF
abundance: few
d_gene: NA
j_gene: TRBJ2-5
v_gene: TRBV10-3

CDR3nt: TGTGCCAGCAGCAAGGGGGGCAATCAGCCCCAGCATTTT
CDR3aa: CASSKGGNQPQHF
abundance: NA
d_gene: NA
j_gene: TRBJ1-5
v_gene: TRBV7-9

CDR3nt: TGTGCCAGCAGTTACAGGTCAGGGGAAAAACTGTTTTTT
CDR3aa: CASSYRSGEKLFF
abundance: few
d_gene: NA
j_gene: TRBJ1-4
v_gene: TRBV6-5

CDR3nt: TGCAGCGTTGGACCCACGGGTCTTGAGCAGTACTTC
CDR3aa: CSVGPTGLEQYF
abundance: few
d_gene: NA
j_gene: TRBJ2-7
v_gene: TRBV29-1

CDR3nt: TGTGCCATCAGTGGGACAGGGAACGAAAAACTGTTTTTT
CDR3aa: CAISGTGNEKLFF
abundance: NA
d_gene: TRBD1
j_gene: TRBJ1-4
v_gene: TRBV10-3

CDR3nt: TGTGCCAGCAGACTCCAGGGTGCAGGAGACGAGCAGTACTTC
CDR3aa: CASRLQGAGDEQYF
abundance: many
d_gene: NA
j_gene: TRBJ2-7
v_gene: TRBV12-3/TRBV12-4

CDR3nt: TGTGCCAGCAAGCCGGACAGGGTGGGGGACATTCAGTACTTC
CDR3aa: CASKPDRVGDIQYF
abundance: NA
d_gene: TRBD1
j_gene: TRBJ2-4
v_gene: TRBV6-2/TRBV6-3

CDR3nt: TGTGCCAGCAGCAGAAAGGACAGGGGGCTAGAGACCCAGTACTTC
CDR3aa: CASSRKDRGLETQYF
abundance: NA
d_gene: NA
j_gene: TRBJ2-5
v_gene: TRBV21-1

CDR3nt: TGTGCCAGCAGTTTCGGGGGGGGCTTAGGCGGCTACACCTTC
CDR3aa: CASSFGGGLGGYTF
abundance: NA
d_gene: NA
j_gene: TRBJ1-2
v_gene: TRBV12-3/TRBV12-4

CDR3nt: TGCGCCAGCAGCTTTATCGGGGCCCTGGAGACCCAGTACTTC
CDR3aa: CASSFIGALETQYF
abundance: NA
d_gene: NA
j_gene: TRBJ2-5
v_gene: TRBV5-1

CDR3nt: TGTGCCAGCAGTGAATGGGCAGCGAACACTGAAGCTTTCTTT
CDR3aa: CASSEWAANTEAFF
abundance: NA
d_gene: NA
j_gene: TRBJ1-1
v_gene: TRBV6-1

CDR3nt: TGCGCCAGCAGCCAAGAATATCGCAGCCGAACCGGGGAGCTGTTTTTT
CDR3aa: CASSQEYRSRTGELFF
abundance: NA
d_gene: NA
j_gene: TRBJ2-2
v_gene: TRBV4-3

CDR3nt: TGCAGCGTTGAAGATGCCGGGGACAGGGCCGACACCGGGGAGCTGTTTTTT
CDR3aa: CSVEDAGDRADTGELFF
abundance: NA
d_gene: TRBD1
j_gene: TRBJ2-2
v_gene: TRBV29-1

CDR3nt: TGTGCCAGCAGCCCGAGGACAGCTCTCACAGATACGCAGTATTTT
CDR3aa: CASSPRTALTDTQYF
abundance: few
d_gene: NA
j_gene: TRBJ2-3
v_gene: TRBV9

CDR3nt: TGCGCCGCGGGGTCCACCGGGGAGCTGTTTTTT
CDR3aa: CAAGSTGELFF
abundance: many
d_gene: NA
j_gene: TRBJ2-2
v_gene: TRBV4-3

CDR3nt: TGTGCCATCAGGGCCCGGGACAGGACTGAAGCTTTCTTT
CDR3aa: CAIRARDRTEAFF
abundance: NA
d_gene: TRBD1
j_gene: TRBJ1-1
v_gene: TRBV10-3

CDR3nt: TGCGCCAGCAGCCAAGATGTGGGCGGGGAGCTGTTTTTT
CDR3aa: CASSQDVGGELFF
abundance: few
d_gene: NA
j_gene: TRBJ2-2
v_gene: TRBV4-3

CDR3nt: TGTGCCAGCACCATTGACAGGGGTCAGCCCCAGCATTTT
CDR3aa: CASTIDRGQPQHF
abundance: few
d_gene: TRBD1
j_gene: TRBJ1-5
v_gene: TRBV5-4

CDR3nt: TGTGCCAGCCATCGGGGCTCCGGTCAGCCCCAGCATTTT
CDR3aa: CASHRGSGQPQHF
abundance: many
d_gene: NA
j_gene: TRBJ1-5
v_gene: TRBV12-3/TRBV12-4